The 7 T cell receptor beta chains below come from one sample, sequenced in a study of cytomegalovirus exposure and HLA in healthy donors. Primers: 60 Vbeta forward and 13 Jbeta reverse. Method: immunoSEQ multiplex PCR; TCRdb's copy keeps in-frame clones and lacks some. The top ten hold around 4% of the sample, which has 89,000 or so clones, less than 85% seen once. The material sequenced was PBMCs. The receptors were gathered from a man aged 55 to 70 in good health and CMV-seronegative.

A note on this clone: Since no conserved phenylalanine or tryptophan closes the CDR3, a read error is the likely cause. J is TRBJ1-1 and V is TRBV18; 11 bases map to TRBD1. Germline values: CDR1 KGHSH, CDR2 LQKENI. CDR3 length equals 16 residues. The V segment lost 3 bases and the J segment 5 bases; nucleotides outside the gene matches: 8. The CDR3 spells CASSPQLGQGVTEAFV. CDR3 sequence (DNA): TGTGCCAGCTCACCGCAGCTGGGACAGGGGGTGACTGAAGCTTTCGTT.

This sequence joins TRBV15 and TRBJ1-3, with 7 nucleotides matching TRBD1. The length of the CDR3 is 17 residues. Per the germline V gene, CDR1 is LNHNV and CDR2 is YYDKDF (reference sequence). The J segment lost 0 bases and the V segment lost 1 base, leaving 6 bases of the junction unmatched. CDR3 nucleotide sequence: TGTGCCACCAGCAGAGCTGGGACAGCGATCTCTGGAAACACCATATATTTT. Amino acid sequence: CATSRAGTAISGNTIYF.

V is TRBV27 and J is TRBJ1-1, with TRBD1 identical over 7 bases. V gave up 6 bases and J gave up 6 bases; unmatched junction bases: 7. Germline V gene data show CDR1 as MNHEY and CDR2 as SMNVEV (reference sequence). The CDR3 spans 13 residues. The CDR3: CASSRQGRSEAFF. The CDR3 region has the DNA TGTGCCAGCAGCCGACAGGGACGTTCTGAAGCTTTCTTT.

The chain employs TRBV14 and TRBJ2-1; TRBD2 matches 9 bases. Germline V CDR1 and CDR2: SGHDN, FVKESK. V was pared by 4 bases and J by 9 bases, with 7 bases of the junction left unmatched. The CDR3 totals 14 residues. CDR3 DNA: TGTGCCAGCAGCCTCACCGGGACTAGCACTGAGCAGTTCTTC. It codes for CASSLTGTSTEQFF.

The rearrangement uses TRBV7-3 and TRBJ2-2, with a tentative D call TRBD2 (6 bases). The CDR3 extends over 16 amino acids. With 4 bases removed from V and 2 bases from J, the gap between germline ends came to 14 bases. CDR1 SGHTA and CDR2 FQGTGA come from the germline V gene. The CDR3 coding sequence is TGTGCCAGCAGCTGGGGTGGGGGACTTAACACCGGGGAGCTGTTTTTT. This sequence encodes CASSWGGGLNTGELFF. Filled out from reference TRBV7-3 and TRBJ2-2, the complete variable domain reads GAGVSQTPSNKVTEKGKYVELRCDPISGHTALYWYRQSLGQGPEFLIYFQGTGAADDSGLPNDRFFAVRPEGSVSTLKIQRTERGDSAVYLCASSWGGGLNTGELFFGEGSRLTVL.

This clone occurred a few times. This rearrangement joins TRBV7-9 to TRBJ1-4; possible D gene TRBD1, 5 bases. Germline-derived CDR1 and CDR2 are SEHNR and FQNEAQ (reference sequence). Trimming pared 8 bases from V and 2 bases from J, leaving 9 bases between. The CDR3 covers 13 residues. The CDR3 bases are TGTGCCAGCCGGGGGATTACTAATGAAAAACTGTTTTTT. This sequence encodes CASRGITNEKLFF.

V gene TRBV6-6 combines with J gene TRBJ1-2; 12 bases agree with TRBD1. Looked up from germline, CDR1 is MNHNY and CDR2 is SVGAGI (reference sequence). The J segment lost 5 bases and the V segment lost 6 bases, leaving 10 bases of the junction unmatched. The CDR3 extends over 16 amino acids. The CDR3 DNA reads TGTGCCAGCAGAGATACCGGGACAGGGGGCGAGTATGGCTACACCTTC. This sequence encodes CASRDTGTGGEYGYTF.